This is a list of T cell receptor beta chains from one sample in a study of cytomegalovirus exposure and HLA in healthy donors. Some clones are missing from TCRdb's copy, which holds only in-frame ones; the method was immunoSEQ multiplex PCR. The data contain more than 90,000 clones, roughly 76% of them singletons. Sequencing was performed on PBMCs. The source of these receptors is a man in his fifties or sixties in good health and CMV-seropositive. CDR3s include the opening cysteine and the closing phenylalanine or tryptophan. A D gene is named only where the DNA matches it firmly. The size of a clone is reported for some rows only, either as once, few or many, or as a class for expanded clones.

once	TRBV13	TRBD1	TRBJ2-2	TGTGCCAGCAGCTTCTCACAGGGGTTTGGCGGGGAGCTGTTTTTT	CASSFSQGFGGELFF
.	TRBV5-5	.	TRBJ1-4	TGTGCCAGCAGCTTACAGGAAAAACTGTTTTTT	CASSLQEKLFF
.	TRBV5-8	.	TRBJ1-6	TGTGCCAGCAGGGGGACATCCTCCTATAATTCACCCCTCCACTTT	CASRGTSSYNSPLHF
.	TRBV5-4	TRBD1	TRBJ1-4	TGTGCCAGCAGCGCGGGACAGGGGTTGAACGAAAAACTGTTTTTT	CASSAGQGLNEKLFF
.	TRBV7-9	TRBD1	TRBJ2-7	TGTGCCAGCAGCCTCGGACAGGGTGGGTCCATCTACGAGCAGTACTTC	CASSLGQGGSIYEQYF
.	TRBV29-1	.	TRBJ2-7	TGCAGCGTAGCGGGACCCGACAGGGGTCTCTACGAGCAGTACTTC	CSVAGPDRGLYEQYF
.	TRBV27	TRBD2	TRBJ2-2	TGTGCCAGCACAATAGCGGGAGAAGTGAATACCGGGGAGCTGTTTTTT	CASTIAGEVNTGELFF
few	TRBV7-6	TRBD1	TRBJ2-7	TGTGCCAGCAGCTTAGTAGGGCAGGGGGTAGGTGAGCAGTACTTC	CASSLVGQGVGEQYF
.	TRBV29-1	.	TRBJ1-2	TGCAGCGCTGAACTCTATGGCTACACCTTC	CSAELYGYTF
.	TRBV11-2	.	TRBJ1-5	TGTGCCAGCAGCTTAGCACAGGGTAATCAGCCCCAGCATTTT	CASSLAQGNQPQHF
.	TRBV29-1	TRBD2	TRBJ2-7	TGCAGCGTTGATCGGCGGGAGGCTCCCTACGAGCAGTACTTC	CSVDRREAPYEQYF
.	TRBV11-3	TRBD2	TRBJ2-1	TGTGCCAGCAGCTCCTCAGGGCTAGCGGCGTACAATGAGCAGTTCTTC	CASSSSGLAAYNEQFF
.	TRBV5-1	TRBD2	TRBJ2-3	TGCGCCAGCAGCCCGGGACTAGCGGGGTCCACAGATACGCAGTATTTT	CASSPGLAGSTDTQYF
.	TRBV25-1	TRBD1	TRBJ1-6	TGTGCCAGCAGTGCTTGGGACAGGGCAAATTCACCCCTCCACTTT	CASSAWDRANSPLHF
.	TRBV18	.	TRBJ2-3	TGTGCCAGCTCAGAGATGACAGCTGGGACAGATACGCAGTATTTT	CASSEMTAGTDTQYF
.	TRBV19	.	TRBJ2-7	TGTGCCAGTAGACCGGCGTCGGAGGGTGGTGGCTACGAGCAGTACTTC	CASRPASEGGGYEQYF
.	TRBV20-1	.	TRBJ2-5	TGCAGTGCTAGAATGACGACAGGCAACTACTTC	CSARMTTGNYF
once	TRBV5-4	TRBD1	TRBJ1-1	TGTGCCAGCAGTCCCTCTGGACAGGGGATCACTGAAGCTTTCTTT	CASSPSGQGITEAFF
medium-sized	TRBV18	.	TRBJ1-1	TGTGCCAGCGCCAGACAAGCTAACACTGAAGCTTTCTTT	CASARQANTEAFF
few	TRBV7-2	TRBD1	TRBJ2-7	TGTGCCAGCAGTTGGACAGGGGGCACCTACGAGCAGTACTTC	CASSWTGGTYEQYF
.	TRBV11-2	TRBD1	TRBJ1-1	TGTGCCAGCAGCTTAGCGGGACAGGCCACTGAAGCTTTCTTT	CASSLAGQATEAFF
.	TRBV28	TRBD1	TRBJ2-2	TGTGCCAGCAGACCCCCGGGACAGGGGTTCGTCACCGGGGAGCTGTTTTTT	CASRPPGQGFVTGELFF
few	TRBV19	TRBD2	TRBJ2-7	TGTGCCAGTAGTATCGTCCGGACTAGCACCTCCGAGCAGTACTTC	CASSIVRTSTSEQYF
.	TRBV15	TRBD2	TRBJ2-3	TGTGCCACCAGCAGAGGACTAGCGGGAGAAGCAGATACGCAGTATTTT	CATSRGLAGEADTQYF
.	TRBV5-1	TRBD2	TRBJ2-7	TGCGCCAGCAGCCTCGGACTAGCGGGGGTTTACGAGCAGTACTTC	CASSLGLAGVYEQYF
few	TRBV15	.	TRBJ2-1	TGTGCCACCAGCACCCCCGGGAGATCAGGGAGTGAGCAGTTCTTC	CATSTPGRSGSEQFF
.	TRBV5-4	.	TRBJ1-5	TGTGCCAGCAGCTCTATGGACAGTAATCAGCCCCAGCATTTT	CASSSMDSNQPQHF
.	TRBV10-2	TRBD1	TRBJ1-2	TGCGCCAGCAGTGAGTTTGCGTTGGGACAGAACTATGGCTACACCTTC	CASSEFALGQNYGYTF
.	TRBV19	.	TRBJ2-7	TGTGCCAGTAGTATGGACACAACCTACGAGCAGTACTTC	CASSMDTTYEQYF
.	TRBV9	TRBD2	TRBJ2-7	TGTGCCAGCAGCGTAGATGGCGGGGGGGCATTCGAGCAGTACTTC	CASSVDGGGAFEQYF
.	TRBV6-6	.	TRBJ2-3	TGTGCCAGCAGCACAGGGATAGGCACAGATACGCAGTATTTT	CASSTGIGTDTQYF
.	TRBV2	.	TRBJ1-5	TGTGCCAGCACCGAGGTGGCGAATCAGCCCCAGCATTTT	CASTEVANQPQHF
.	TRBV4-3	.	TRBJ1-1	TGCGCCAGCAGCCAGTTTGAGGCACGGAACACTGAAGCTTTCTTT	CASSQFEARNTEAFF
few	TRBV7-9	TRBD2	TRBJ2-2	TGTGCCAGCAGCTCGGAGCGGGAGGCGAACACCGGGGAGCTGTTTTTT	CASSSEREANTGELFF
few	TRBV5-1	TRBD1	TRBJ2-7	TGCGCCAGCAGCAGACAGGGCTACGAGCAGTACTTC	CASSRQGYEQYF
.	TRBV4-3	.	TRBJ2-3	TGCGCCAGCAGCCAAGACGAGGGATTCTATACGCAGTATTTT	CASSQDEGFYTQYF
.	TRBV28	TRBD2	TRBJ2-1	TGTGCCATAAAGGGACTAGCGGCCTACAATGAGCAGTTCTTC	CAIKGLAAYNEQFF
once	TRBV1	.	TRBJ1-1	TGCACCAGCAGCCAAGGACATCCCGATCGGGCTTTCTTT	CTSSQGHPDRAFF
.	TRBV2	.	TRBJ1-2	TGTGCCAGCAGTGACGCGGTTAACTATGGCTACACCTTC	CASSDAVNYGYTF
.	TRBV6-5	TRBD1	TRBJ1-4	TGTGCCAGCAAAAACGACAGGGGGGGTGAAAAACTGTTTTTT	CASKNDRGGEKLFF
.	TRBV11-3	TRBD2	TRBJ2-5	TGTGCCAGCAGCTTCGGCGGGGGGAGAAAGACCCAGTACTTC	CASSFGGGRKTQYF
.	TRBV6-1	TRBD2	TRBJ2-6	TGTGCCAGCAGGAGCGGGAGCTCTGGGGCCAACGTCCTGACTTTC	CASRSGSSGANVLTF
.	TRBV13	.	TRBJ2-3	TGTGCCAGCAGCTCTCTAGCGGAGGGGGGAGATACGCAGTATTTT	CASSSLAEGGDTQYF
once	TRBV28	TRBD2	TRBJ2-2	TGTGCCAGCAGCCTAACCCCGGGACTAGCGGGAGGGCCTCAGGACACCGGGGAGCTGTTTTTT	CASSLTPGLAGGPQDTGELFF
few	TRBV6-6	.	TRBJ1-4	TGTGCCAGCAGTTATCGGGATGAAAAACTGTTTTTT	CASSYRDEKLFF
few	TRBV2	.	TRBJ2-7	TGTGCCAGCAGTCTTGGACAGAGGGACCTGGGGAAGCAGTACTTC	CASSLGQRDLGKQYF
.	TRBV7-2	.	TRBJ2-5	TGTGCCAGCAGCTTAAGGAAGGGGAGGGAGACCCAGTACTTC	CASSLRKGRETQYF
.	TRBV29-1	.	TRBJ1-5	TGCAGCGTTGCTCTCGGGGAAAGCAATCAGCCCCAGCATTTT	CSVALGESNQPQHF
few	TRBV18	TRBD2	TRBJ2-3	TGTGCCAGCTCACCCACGACTAGCGGGCGCACAGATACGCAGTATTTT	CASSPTTSGRTDTQYF
.	TRBV5-1	.	TRBJ1-4	TGCGCCAGCAGCCTGGAAGGGGGATTCGGGGAAAAACTGTTTTTT	CASSLEGGFGEKLFF